Presented here are 27 T cell receptor beta chains from one specimen sequenced in a study of siplizumab effects on memory and regulatory T cells. The protocol was immunoSEQ multiplex PCR, while the TCRdb copy is restricted to in-frame clones and leaves out a portion. This sample yields 70,000 to 95,000 clones, of which 80% to 95% are seen a single time; 6% to 7% belongs to the top ten. Sequenced material: CD8+ T cells sorted from blood. These receptors all stem from a human donor in good health.

The chain combines TRBV29-1 with TRBJ2-3, with TRBD1 identical over 10 bases. This CDR3 spans 14 amino acids. V trimming: 6 bases; J trimming: 6 bases; junction bases outside the gene matches: 9. Germline assignment: CDR1 SQVTM and CDR2 ANQGSEA. This chain's CDR3 is CSVAGTGVMDTQYF. For the CDR3, the DNA is TGCAGCGTAGCCGGGACAGGGGTTATGGATACGCAGTATTTT.

The chain carries TRBV4-1 and TRBJ2-1; 10 bases line up with TRBD2. Trimming cost V 2 bases and J 6 bases; bases outside gene matches: 13. Germline lookup yields CDR1 MGHRA and CDR2 YSYEKL. The CDR3 contains 18 residues. The CDR3 nucleotides read TGCGCCAGCAGCCAACCCCCCGGAGTAGCGGGAGGCCTCAATGAGCAGTTCTTC. This codes for CASSQPPGVAGGLNEQFF.

This chain links TRBV5-1 with TRBJ2-7; 10 bases are shared with TRBD1. CDR1 and CDR2 from the germline V gene are SGHRS and YFSETQ. The trim removed 3 bases at V and 3 bases at J, leaving 9 bases unmatched. The CDR3 consists of 16 residues. CDR3 loop: CASSSGTGEVVYEQYF. CDR3 coding DNA: TGCGCCAGCAGCTCCGGGACAGGGGAGGTCGTCTACGAGCAGTACTTC.

The chain uses TRBV7-9 and TRBJ2-7, with 12 bases matching TRBD1. V lost 3 bases and J lost 2; bases outside the gene matches: 2. Germline CDR1 reads SEHNR; CDR2 reads FQNEAQ (reference sequence). This CDR3 contains 15 residues. The CDR3 DNA follows: TGTGCCAGCAGCTTGGGACAGGGGGCCACCTACGAGCAGTACTTC. It encodes CASSLGQGATYEQYF.

V is TRBV9 and J is TRBJ1-3, with no clear D. This CDR3 has 16 amino acids. CDR1 is SGDLS, CDR2 YYNGEE, per germline. V was trimmed by 1 base and J by 0 bases, leaving 11 bases between them. This CDR3 reads CASSVKDGYSGNTIYF. For the CDR3, the DNA is TGTGCCAGCAGCGTAAAGGACGGGTACTCTGGAAACACCATATATTTT. The complete variable domain, with remaining parts taken from reference TRBV9 and TRBJ1-3, reads DSGVTQTPKHLITATGQRVTLRCSPRSGDLSVYWYQQSLDQGLQFLIQYYNGEERAKGNILERFSAQQFPDLHSELNLSSLELGDSALYFCASSVKDGYSGNTIYFGEGSWLTVV.

The V and J genes are TRBV5-1 and TRBJ2-7, with unresolved D. The CDR3 is 13 amino acids. With 0 bases removed from V and 2 bases from J, the gap between germline ends came to 6 bases. The germline gives CDR1 SGHRS, CDR2 YFSETQ. The CDR3 spells CASSLDGTYEQYF. In DNA, the CDR3 is TGCGCCAGCAGCTTGGATGGGACCTACGAGCAGTACTTC. Based on the CDR3 plus reference TRBV5-1 and TRBJ2-7, the full variable domain is KAGVTQTPRYLIKTRGQQVTLSCSPISGHRSVSWYQQTPGQGLQFLFEYFSETQRNKGNFPGRFSGRQFSNSRSEMNVSTLELGDSALYLCASSLDGTYEQYFGPGTRLTVT.

The chain couples TRBV9 to TRBJ2-7, with TRBD1 as a possible D gene (5 bases). The CDR3 contains 14 residues. Trimming removed 0 bases from V and 4 bases from J, with 11 bases in between. The V gene's germline CDR1 is SGDLS and CDR2 YYNGEE. In DNA form, the CDR3 reads TGTGCCAGCAGCGTAGTGGCGAAGGGGTACGAGCAGTACTTC. Translating gives CASSVVAKGYEQYF.

V gene TRBV6-7 combines with J gene TRBJ1-3, with 7 bases identical to TRBD1. TRBV6-7 is reported as an ORF; its role is uncertain. V gave up 5 bases and J gave up 0 bases; unmatched junction bases: 7. The CDR3 sequence is 16 residues long. Written as DNA, the CDR3 is TGTGCCAGCAGTCAAAGGACAGGAAGCTCTGGAAACACCATATATTTT. Residues: CASSQRTGSSGNTIYF.

This chain links TRBV6-1 with TRBJ2-2; TRBD2 matches at 8 bases. Germline CDR1 is MNHNS and CDR2 is SASEGT. V trimming: 10 bases; J trimming: 6 bases; junction bases outside the gene matches: 7. This CDR3 comprises 13 residues. CDR3 region: CAILIAGSGELFF. The DNA of the CDR3 is TGTGCCATCTTAATAGCGGGATCCGGGGAGCTGTTTTTT.

The chain joins TRBV11-2 to TRBJ2-2; unclear D gene. Trimming removed 4 bases at V and 6 bases at J, with 6 bases between. Germline CDR1 reads SGHAT; CDR2 reads FQNNGV. CDR3 length equals 12 residues. This chain's CDR3 is CASSWASGELFF. The DNA of the CDR3 is TGTGCCAGCAGCTGGGCCTCCGGGGAGCTGTTTTTT.

CDR3 sequence (DNA): TGTGCCAGCAGTATCGATAAGGGCCCACCAGATACGCAGTATTTT. This translates into CASSIDKGPPDTQYF. This chain links TRBV7-9 with TRBJ2-3; D unresolved. Germline V CDR1 and CDR2: SEHNR, FQNEAQ (reference sequence). V lost 6 bases and J lost 4, with 17 bases in between. CDR3 size: 15 residues.

The V call is TRBV5-5, the J call TRBJ1-2; D is undetermined. Germline-derived CDR1 and CDR2 are SGHKS and YYEKEE (reference sequence). Deletions cut 4 bases from V and 0 bases from J, with 16 bases between. The CDR3 consists of 16 residues. CDR3 coding DNA: TGTGCCAGCAGCCCATACCGGGAACAAACTAACTATGGCTACACCTTC. Translating it yields CASSPYREQTNYGYTF.

The chain recombines TRBV5-8 with TRBJ1-2; 9 bases are a match to TRBD1. The CDR3 has 14 residues. The V gene's germline CDR1 is SGHTS and CDR2 YDEGEE. V shed 3 bases, J shed 7 bases, and the junction held 7 bases outside the gene matches. The CDR3 reads CASSYVGQGSGYTF. CDR3 in DNA: TGTGCCAGCAGCTATGTGGGACAGGGTAGTGGCTACACCTTC.

The V gene is TRBV5-6, the J gene TRBJ2-7, with no clear D. The germline V and J ends were trimmed by 0 bases and 3 bases, with 10 bases remaining between them. Germline V gene data show CDR1 as SGHDT and CDR2 as YYEEEE. This CDR3 has 14 amino acids. CDR3 DNA: TGTGCCAGCAGCTTGGGATTGGCCATCTACGAGCAGTACTTC. Amino acid sequence: CASSLGLAIYEQYF. Filled out from reference TRBV5-6 and TRBJ2-7, the complete variable domain reads DAGVTQSPTHLIKTRGQQVTLRCSPKSGHDTVSWYQQALGQGPQFIFQYYEEEERQRGNFPDRFSGHQFPNYSSELNVNALLLGDSALYLCASSLGLAIYEQYFGPGTRLTVT.

The genes are TRBV4-1 and TRBJ2-1, with TRBD2 identical over 8 bases. V was clipped by 1 base and J by 14 bases; unmatched bases: 4. Germline CDR1 and CDR2: MGHRA and YSYEKL. The CDR3 has 12 amino acids. The CDR3 DNA sequence: TGCGCCAGCAGCCAAGGCGGGGGGCCTGAGTTCTTC. Its translation: CASSQGGGPEFF.

In this sample, this clone turned up once. V and J are TRBV5-4 and TRBJ2-7, with 11 bases aligning to TRBD2. CDR3 size: 14 residues. The ends lost 3 bases at V and 3 bases at J; junction bases unmatched: 2. CDR1 and CDR2 (germline): SGHNT, YYREEE (reference sequence). For the CDR3, the DNA is TGTGCCAGCAGCTCGCTAGCGGGAGGCTACGAGCAGTACTTC. This codes for CASSSLAGGYEQYF.

The chain carries TRBV19 and TRBJ1-2, with D possibly being TRBD1 (6 bases). CDR3 length: 12 amino acids. The V end lost 6 bases, the J end lost 9 bases, and 14 bases lay between the germline ends. The germline CDR1 and CDR2 sequences are LNHDA and SQIVND (reference sequence). The CDR3 loop is CASRAYWDSYTF. Here the CDR3 DNA reads TGTGCCAGTAGGGCCTACTGGGACAGCTACACCTTC.

This chain uses TRBV9 with TRBJ2-3; a possible D gene is TRBD2 (5 bases). Germline assignment: CDR1 SGDLS and CDR2 YYNGEE. Trimming removed 9 bases at V and 0 bases at J, with 14 bases between. The CDR3 extends over 14 amino acids. CDR3 sequence (DNA): TGTGCCACCGCCAGCGGCGGCAGCACAGATACGCAGTATTTT. This gives the protein CATASGGSTDTQYF.

In its sample, this clone was seen once. This chain connects TRBV30 to TRBJ2-4; 7 bases are a match to TRBD1. The germline CDR1 and CDR2 sequences are GTSNPN and SVGIG (reference sequence). With 2 bases clipped from V and 1 base from J, the junction kept 5 bases outside the gene matches. The CDR3 consists of 15 residues. CDR3 in amino acids: CAWSWAGGAKNIQYF. CDR3 coding DNA: TGTGCCTGGAGTTGGGCAGGGGGTGCCAAAAACATTCAGTACTTC.

This chain connects TRBV6-1 to TRBJ2-4, with 14 nucleotides matching TRBD2. The ends lost 0 bases at V and 6 bases at J; junction bases unmatched: 10. CDR3 length: 19 residues. Germline lookup yields CDR1 MNHNS and CDR2 SASEGT. CDR3 sequence: CASSEAVDRLAGGLNIQYF. CDR3 sequence (DNA): TGTGCCAGCAGTGAAGCCGTTGACCGACTAGCGGGGGGGCTAAACATTCAGTACTTC.

Notes on this clone: The same CDR3 arises from other DNA sequences in this sample as well. This sequence joins TRBV9 and TRBJ2-5, with 8 bases that match TRBD2. Germline V gene data show CDR1 as SGDLS and CDR2 as YYNGEE. With 0 bases clipped from V and 1 base from J, the junction kept 2 bases outside the gene matches. This CDR3 is 15 amino acids long. Written as DNA, the CDR3 is TGTGCCAGCAGCGTAGGAGCGGGGGCCCAAGAGACCCAGTACTTC. Residues: CASSVGAGAQETQYF.

The CDR3 bases are TGTGCCAGCAACCTGGGGCCGATGAGGGATATCTCCTACGAGCAGTACTTC. This gives the protein CASNLGPMRDISYEQYF. This rearrangement joins TRBV13 to TRBJ2-7; D may be TRBD1 or TRBD2 (5 bases each). Germline V gene data show CDR1 as PRHDT and CDR2 as FYEKMQ (reference sequence). V was pared by 7 bases and J by 0 bases, with 22 bases between. The CDR3 has 17 residues.

This chain connects TRBV13 to TRBJ2-3; a possible D gene is TRBD2 (6 bases). Germline loops: CDR1 PRHDT, CDR2 FYEKMQ (reference sequence). This CDR3 has 15 residues. Trimming pared 0 bases from V and 3 bases from J, leaving 10 bases between. CDR3 sequence: CASSLGPAGTDTQYF. The CDR3 DNA sequence: TGTGCCAGCAGCTTAGGTCCCGCGGGGACAGATACGCAGTATTTT. The full variable domain, its missing parts supplied by reference TRBV13 and TRBJ2-3, is AAGVIQSPRHLIKEKRETATLKCYPIPRHDTVYWYQQGPGQDPQFLISFYEKMQSDKGSIPDRFSAQQFSDYHSELNMSSLELGDSALYFCASSLGPAGTDTQYFGPGTRLTVL.

This chain uses TRBV11-1 with TRBJ1-1; the D gene is possibly TRBD1 (6 bases). V was cut by 6 bases and J by 4 bases, with 21 bases left in between. CDR3 length: 16 amino acids. CDR1 and CDR2 (germline): SGHAT, FQDESV (reference sequence). CDR3 coding DNA: TGTGCCAGCAGTCGTAGGACAGACCTAACGGGCACTGAAGCTTTCTTT. Protein: CASSRRTDLTGTEAFF.

CDR3 loop: CATSTLQGYEQYF. The CDR3 nucleotides read TGTGCCACCAGCACTTTACAGGGTTACGAGCAGTACTTC. This chain connects TRBV15 to TRBJ2-7; maybe TRBD1 (6 bases). With 4 bases removed from V and 4 bases from J, the gap between germline ends came to 11 bases. CDR1 and CDR2 (germline): LNHNV, YYDKDF (reference sequence). The CDR3 totals 13 residues.

The V gene is TRBV4-1, the J gene TRBJ2-4; 9 bases align to TRBD1. Germline CDR1 reads MGHRA; CDR2 reads YSYEKL. Germline trimming cut 0 bases from V and 7 bases from J; bases unmatched to any gene: 1. This CDR3 has 14 amino acids. CDR3 DNA sequence: TGCGCCAGCAGCCAAGAAGGGACAGGGAACATTCAGTACTTC. This gives the protein CASSQEGTGNIQYF.

CDR3 DNA: TGTGCCAGCAGCTTTTTCCTGGTGAACACTGAAGCTTTCTTT. As protein: CASSFFLVNTEAFF. The chain joins TRBV13 to TRBJ1-1; D is ambiguous. The CDR3 is 14 amino acids. The V and J ends lost 3 bases and 0 bases respectively, with 8 bases between them. Per the germline V gene, CDR1 is PRHDT and CDR2 is FYEKMQ (reference sequence).